What follows are 2 T cell receptor beta chains derived from one specimen sequenced in a study of shared clonotypes between healthy human individuals. Profiled with immunoSEQ multiplex PCR; TCRdb holds only in-frame clones, not every one. Here the sample spans some 2.4 million clones, 93% being singletons. Sequencing was performed on naive CD4+ T cells from PBMCs. Subset defined: CD45RA+ positively selected. All receptors derive from a man aged 18-30 years in good health. Some clones in this sample may be carry-over from other donors' samples.

This clone came up once. The chain carries TRBV5-1 and TRBJ2-2; 8 bases match TRBD1. V shed 4 bases and J 5 bases; nucleotides not matched to a gene: 10. The CDR3 length is 16 residues. Germline V CDR1 and CDR2: SGHRS, YFSETQ. CDR3 nucleotides: TGCGCCAGCAGCCCCGGAGGACAGGGAGGTACCGGGGAGCTGTTTTTT. It yields the protein CASSPGGQGGTGELFF.

A remark on this clone: Other nucleotide sequences from this sample produce the same CDR3. The V gene is TRBV5-1, the J gene TRBJ2-7, with 7 bases aligning to TRBD1. The germline gives CDR1 SGHRS, CDR2 YFSETQ. The CDR3 totals 15 residues. V lost 0 bases and J lost 1; bases outside the gene matches: 4. In DNA form, the CDR3 reads TGCGCCAGCAGCTTGGGGGGGACAGCTTCCTACGAGCAGTACTTC. This translates into CASSLGGTASYEQYF.